These T cell receptor beta chains were read from a single sample in a study of T cells of healthy individuals. TCRdb recomputed calls from the 5' RACE reads with MiXCR, one row per CDR3 protein. The sample holds just over 40,000 distinct CDR3 sequences, about 4.2% seen once. These receptor sequences come from a human donor in good health. The CDR3 runs from the conserved cysteine through the conserved F or W.

j_gene,v_gene,len,CDR3aa
TRBJ1-1,TRBV25-1,13,CASSGTGGTEAFF
TRBJ1-3,TRBV7-8,16,CASSLGYRGTGNTIYF
TRBJ1-1,TRBV29-1,15,CSVVLPGRKNTEAFF
TRBJ2-7,TRBV6-1,13,CASSLRDSYEQYF
TRBJ2-1,TRBV11-3,14,CASSHLEVYNEQFF
TRBJ1-5,TRBV5-1,18,CASSHDERTDRSYQPQHF
TRBJ1-4,TRBV7-6,16,CASSLRPPGQNEKLFF
TRBJ1-2,TRBV20-1,15,CSARPSSQVLDGYTF
TRBJ1-5,TRBV7-9,12,CASSLDAGPQHF
TRBJ1-6,TRBV12-3/TRBV12-4,14,CAIRLDRVNSPLHF
TRBJ1-6,TRBV20-1,16,CSARGAGLKYNSPLHF
TRBJ1-6,TRBV4-1,17,CASSQVSRTEYNSPLHF
TRBJ2-5,TRBV6-2/TRBV6-3,12,CASSQAGETQYF
TRBJ1-1,TRBV20-1,13,CSVTGPKHTEAFF
TRBJ2-7,TRBV18,14,CASSRDSLLYEQYF
TRBJ1-4,TRBV5-4,17,CASSVDATGATNEKLFF
TRBJ2-7,TRBV20-1,14,CSASSGGVGYEQYF
TRBJ2-2,TRBV6-6,19,CASSPASGQVRTNTGELFF
TRBJ1-5,TRBV7-9,14,CASSLGQGNQPQHF
TRBJ2-3,TRBV24-1,16,CATSVSSTGPGDTQYF
TRBJ2-2,TRBV7-2,16,CASSVRLAANTGELFF
TRBJ1-1,TRBV20-1,12,CRPKGIGTEAFF
TRBJ1-1,TRBV2,15,CASGGKGGGHAEAFF
TRBJ2-7,TRBV4-3,17,CASSQETSGEATYEQYF
TRBJ2-5,TRBV7-8,13,CASSLARRETQYF
TRBJ2-3,TRBV12-5,12,CASGFATDTQYF
TRBJ2-2,TRBV6-2/TRBV6-3,14,CASRQGGNTGELFF
TRBJ2-2,TRBV18,18,CASSPKSGTGLNTGELFF
TRBJ1-5,TRBV20-1,14,CSARDRGSNQPQHF
TRBJ2-3,TRBV9,15,CASSVVFTGTDTQYF
TRBJ2-6,TRBV5-4,18,CASSPQATGRLGANVLTF
TRBJ1-1,TRBV2,13,CASSTGTGTGAFF
TRBJ2-7,TRBV20-1,15,CSARDPRTALPEQYF
TRBJ1-5,TRBV29-1,15,CSVLDGQGSNQPQHF
TRBJ2-2,TRBV6-5,14,CASLQGLNTGELFF
TRBJ2-5,TRBV18,14,CASSPQLNQETQYF
TRBJ2-2,TRBV7-9,12,CASSLAGRELFF
TRBJ2-2,TRBV12-3/TRBV12-4,14,CASSFGGDTGELFF
TRBJ1-1,TRBV5-1,12,CASSLRGTEAFF
TRBJ2-2,TRBV7-6,15,CASSSSGRLAGELFF
TRBJ1-2,TRBV19,14,CASTVQGLNYGYTF
TRBJ2-5,TRBV13,12,CASSPEGETQYF
TRBJ1-1,TRBV27,13,CARRLRGYTEAFF
TRBJ1-1,TRBV12-3/TRBV12-4,13,CASILQGNTEAFF
TRBJ1-6,TRBV5-6,16,CASSLYTIGYNSPLHF
TRBJ2-7,TRBV27,14,CASSLNGTPREQYF
TRBJ2-4,TRBV20-1,10,CSAIQNIQYF
TRBJ1-1,TRBV5-5,11,CASSFSTEAFF
TRBJ2-6,TRBV20-1,15,CSAPNRGAGANVLTF
TRBJ2-3,TRBV18,16,CASSPPGGQSTDTQYF